This record covers a single T cell receptor (beta chain). Its antigen is currently unknown. With 60 Vbeta and 13 Jbeta primers, the PCR was carried out. Assay: immunoSEQ multiplex PCR; the TCRdb copy retains only in-frame clones and omits some. The repertoire holds over 200,000 clones, with around 89% as singletons. The data derive from a study of cytomegalovirus exposure and HLA in healthy donors. General observations from the study: In a later analysis, donors in an Asian-associated ancestry cluster reportedly had fewer N-insertions in productive TCRs than the cohort mean.

V gave up 3 bases and J gave up 3 bases; unmatched junction bases: 7. Per the germline V gene, CDR1 is KGHSH and CDR2 is LQKENI. The CDR3 runs to 15 residues. The material sequenced was PBMCs. This chain connects TRBV18 to TRBJ2-7; 8 nucleotides line up with TRBD1. The source of this sequence is a woman under 30 in good health and CMV-seronegative. The CDR3 here is CASSPTPGQDYEQYF. CDR3 DNA sequence: TGTGCCAGCTCACCGACGCCGGGACAGGACTACGAGCAGTACTTC.